The subject of this entry is one T cell receptor beta chain. The data belong to a study of T-cell memory formation after mild COVID-19. TCR alpha and TCR beta cDNA libraries with sample barcodes and UMIs came from 5'RACE using constant-segment primers. From the 5' RACE reads, TCRdb called clonotypes with MiXCR, one entry per CDR3 protein. The table has around 400,000 distinct CDR3 sequences, 20% to 25% seen once. The germline gives CDR1 SGDLS, CDR2 YYNGEE. V was shortened by 0 bases and J by 6 bases, with 16 bases between the two germline ends. This CDR3 is built from 16 residues. Sequences were obtained from PBMCs or a T cell subset sorted from them (not recorded which). The rearrangement uses TRBV9 and TRBJ1-5, with a weak D call TRBD1 (5 bases). The source of this sequence is an adult woman who had mild COVID-19 (a few samples of this study predate the infection). Cell type and time point are not known. The CDR3: CASSVGPPGSSQPQHF. Here the CDR3 DNA reads TGTGCCAGCAGCGTAGGCCCCCCAGGGAGTAGTCAGCCCCAGCATTTT.